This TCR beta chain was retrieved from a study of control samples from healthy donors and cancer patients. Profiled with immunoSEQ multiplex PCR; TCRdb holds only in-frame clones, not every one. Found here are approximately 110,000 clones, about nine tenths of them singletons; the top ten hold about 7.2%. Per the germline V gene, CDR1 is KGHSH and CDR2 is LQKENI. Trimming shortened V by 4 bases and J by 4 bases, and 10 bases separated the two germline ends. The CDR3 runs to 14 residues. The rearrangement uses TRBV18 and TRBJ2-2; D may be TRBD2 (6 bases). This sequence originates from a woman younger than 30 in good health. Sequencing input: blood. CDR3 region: CASSRGVPTGELFF. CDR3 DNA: TGTGCCAGCTCACGGGGGGTCCCCACCGGGGAGCTGTTTTTT.